A selection of T cell receptor beta chains follows, all from one sample in a study of CD8 T cells in Susac syndrome. TCRdb analysed the immunoSEQ multiplex PCR reads with MiXCR anew, one entry per CDR3 protein. Seen here are hundreds of thousands of distinct CDR3 sequences, 70% to 90% observed once, and the top ten hold 0.18%. The sequenced material came from CD8+ T cells from PBMCs. Receptors were obtained from a human donor with multiple sclerosis. CDR3s include the opening cysteine and the closing phenylalanine or tryptophan. A D gene is named only where the DNA matches it firmly. Clone size is given for some rows only: seen once, a few or many times, or a class if the clone is expanded.

cdr3_length	clone_size	v_call	d_call	j_call	cdr3_aa	cdr3_nt
13	once	TRBV23-1	-	TRBJ2-7	CASSLNGQYEQYF	TGCGCCAGCAGTCTAAACGGGCAGTACGAACAGTACTTC
14	-	TRBV12-3/TRBV12-4	-	TRBJ2-5	CASTPGLPSETQYF	TGTGCCAGCACCCCGGGACTCCCCTCGGAGACCCAGTACTTC
18	-	TRBV3-1	TRBD1	TRBJ2-2	CASSQAWGQGVGTGELFF	TGTGCCAGCAGCCAAGCTTGGGGACAGGGGGTCGGCACCGGGGAGCTGTTTTTT
15	-	TRBV4-1	-	TRBJ2-7	CANSQDAAESYEQYF	TGCGCCAACAGCCAAGATGCGGCGGAGTCCTACGAGCAGTACTTC
12	-	TRBV14	-	TRBJ2-5	CASSHEGETQYF	TGTGCCAGCAGCCATGAGGGGGAGACCCAGTACTTC
14	-	TRBV2	-	TRBJ1-3	CASSEQVSGNTIYF	TGTGCCAGCAGTGAGCAGGTCTCTGGAAACACCATATATTTT
16	few	TRBV10-3	TRBD2	TRBJ2-7	CATGPGLAGTFYEQYF	TGTGCCACCGGACCGGGACTAGCGGGAACTTTCTACGAGCAGTACTTC
14	-	TRBV29-1	-	TRBJ2-7	CSVGRDWNGNEQYF	TGCAGCGTTGGCCGGGACTGGAATGGAAACGAGCAGTACTTC
10	-	TRBV10-1	-	TRBJ1-1	CASTFTEAFF	TGCGCCAGCACGTTTACTGAAGCTTTCTTT
12	-	TRBV9	-	TRBJ2-2	CASSVTAGELFF	TGTGCCAGCAGCGTAACAGCCGGGGAGCTGTTTTTT
13	-	TRBV12-3/TRBV12-4	-	TRBJ1-1	CASTKQENTEAFF	TGTGCCAGCACCAAACAGGAGAACACTGAAGCTTTCTTT
12	once	TRBV15	-	TRBJ1-5	CATSRPGQPQHF	TGTGCCACCAGCAGACCAGGTCAGCCCCAGCATTTT
14	-	TRBV5-6	-	TRBJ2-1	CASSLGVAAKGQFF	TGTGCCAGCAGCTTGGGGGTAGCGGCTAAAGGGCAGTTCTTC
18	-	TRBV28	TRBD1	TRBJ1-5	CASSEWGGDRYSNQPQHF	TGTGCCAGCAGTGAATGGGGGGGGGACAGATATAGCAATCAGCCCCAGCATTTT
18	-	TRBV3-1	-	TRBJ2-7	CASSHGDRTFPQFNEQYF	TGTGCCAGCAGCCATGGGGACCGAACCTTCCCTCAATTCAACGAGCAGTACTTC
20	-	TRBV28	TRBD2	TRBJ2-3	CASSSRLAGGLTGATDTQYF	TGTGCCAGCAGTTCCCGACTAGCGGGAGGGCTCACCGGAGCCACAGATACGCAGTATTTT
13	-	TRBV5-1	TRBD1	TRBJ2-7	CASSFDRVYEQYF	TGCGCCAGCAGCTTCGACAGGGTTTACGAGCAGTACTTC
14	-	TRBV29-1	-	TRBJ2-5	CSVHAREGQETQYF	TGCAGCGTCCATGCCCGGGAAGGGCAAGAGACCCAGTACTTC
20	-	TRBV9	TRBD2	TRBJ2-3	CASSVSTQSDSGRADYTQYF	TGTGCCAGCAGCGTATCTACCCAGAGCGATAGCGGGAGGGCCGATTATACGCAGTATTTT
15	-	TRBV4-3	-	TRBJ1-6	CASSQDDEESSPLHF	TGCGCCAGCAGCCAAGATGATGAGGAGAGTTCACCCCTCCACTTT
16	-	TRBV11-1	-	TRBJ1-1	CASSLGRGEVNTEAFF	TGTGCCAGCAGCTTAGGCCGGGGAGAAGTGAACACTGAAGCTTTCTTT
13	-	TRBV7-9	-	TRBJ2-1	CASLRSSYNEQFF	TGTGCCAGTCTCCGGAGCTCCTACAATGAGCAGTTCTTC
14	few	TRBV3-1	TRBD1	TRBJ2-7	CASSQAGQNYEQYF	TGTGCCAGCAGCCAAGCGGGACAGAACTACGAGCAGTACTTC